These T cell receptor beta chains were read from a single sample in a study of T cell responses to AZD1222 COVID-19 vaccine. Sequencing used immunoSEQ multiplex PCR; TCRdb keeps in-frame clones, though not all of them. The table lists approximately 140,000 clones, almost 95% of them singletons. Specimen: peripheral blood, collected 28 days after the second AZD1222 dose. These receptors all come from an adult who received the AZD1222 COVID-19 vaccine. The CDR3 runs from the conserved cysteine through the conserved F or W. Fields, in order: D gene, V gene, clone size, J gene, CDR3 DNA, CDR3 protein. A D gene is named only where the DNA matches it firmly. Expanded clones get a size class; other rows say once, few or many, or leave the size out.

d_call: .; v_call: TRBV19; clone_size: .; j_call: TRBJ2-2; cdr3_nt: TGTGCCACCTCATTGACCGGTTCGGCCGGGGAGCTGTTTTTT; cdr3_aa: CATSLTGSAGELFF
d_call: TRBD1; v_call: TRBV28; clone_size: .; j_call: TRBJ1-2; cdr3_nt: TGTGCCAGCAGTTCCCCGGGACAGGCCTATGGCTACACCTTC; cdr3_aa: CASSSPGQAYGYTF
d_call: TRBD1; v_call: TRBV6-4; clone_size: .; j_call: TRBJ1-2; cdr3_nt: TGTGCCAGCAGTGACCGCACAGGGGAATTAGGCGGCTACACCTTC; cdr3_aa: CASSDRTGELGGYTF
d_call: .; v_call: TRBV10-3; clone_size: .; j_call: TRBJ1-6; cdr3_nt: TGTGCCATCAGTGAGTCGGTTCTTTCCGGGAATTCACCCCTCCACTTT; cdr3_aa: CAISESVLSGNSPLHF
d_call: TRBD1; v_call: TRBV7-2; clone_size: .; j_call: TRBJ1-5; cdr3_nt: TGTGCCAGCAGCTCAGGGGGTCTTAGCAATCAGCCCCAGCATTTT; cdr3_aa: CASSSGGLSNQPQHF
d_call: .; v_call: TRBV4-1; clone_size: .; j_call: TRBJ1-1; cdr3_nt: TGCGCCAGCAGCCCCATGGTGGGGAACACTGAAGCTTTCTTT; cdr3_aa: CASSPMVGNTEAFF
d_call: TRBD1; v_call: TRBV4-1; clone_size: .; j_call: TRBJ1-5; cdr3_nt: TGCGCCAGCAGCCAAGAATGGGACAGGGGGCGGAATCAGCCCCAGCATTTT; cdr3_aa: CASSQEWDRGRNQPQHF
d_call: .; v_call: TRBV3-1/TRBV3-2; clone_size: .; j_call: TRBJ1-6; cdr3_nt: TGTGCCAGCAGCCAAGATCCAAGGGGAGGTAATTCACCCCTCCACTTT; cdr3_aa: CASSQDPRGGNSPLHF
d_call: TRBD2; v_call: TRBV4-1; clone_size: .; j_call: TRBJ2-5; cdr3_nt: TGCGCCAGCAGCCAAGAAAAGCGGGGGGCCCGTGAGACCCAGTACTTC; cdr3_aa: CASSQEKRGARETQYF
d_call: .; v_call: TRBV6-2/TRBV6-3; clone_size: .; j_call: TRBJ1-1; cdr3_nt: TGTGCCAGCAGTTACAGGGACACTGAAGCTTTCTTT; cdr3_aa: CASSYRDTEAFF
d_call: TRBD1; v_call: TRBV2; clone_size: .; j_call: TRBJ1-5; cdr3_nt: TGTGCCAGTCAGACAGGGTTTGATCAGCCCCAGCATTTT; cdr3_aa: CASQTGFDQPQHF
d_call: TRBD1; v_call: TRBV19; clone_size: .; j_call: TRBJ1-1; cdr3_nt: TGTGCCAGTACCCAACGACAGGGAAGGACTGAAGCTTTCTTT; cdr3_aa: CASTQRQGRTEAFF
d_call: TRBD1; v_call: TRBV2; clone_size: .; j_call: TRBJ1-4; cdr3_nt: TGTGCCAGCAGGGGGTTAGGGGGCCCCTCCAAAAAACTGTTTTTT; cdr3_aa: CASRGLGGPSKKLFF
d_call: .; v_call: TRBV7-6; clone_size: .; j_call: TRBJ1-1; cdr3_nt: TGTGCCAGCAGCTTACGCAAGGACAGGAACACTGAAGCTTTCTTT; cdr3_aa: CASSLRKDRNTEAFF
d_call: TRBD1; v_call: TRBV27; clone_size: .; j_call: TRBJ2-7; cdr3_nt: TGTGCCAGCAGTTCCATACAGGGGTATACCTACGAGCAGTACTTC; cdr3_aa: CASSSIQGYTYEQYF
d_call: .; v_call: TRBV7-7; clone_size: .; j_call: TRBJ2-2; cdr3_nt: TGTGCCAGCACCCCTAGCTGGACCGGGGAGCTGTTTTTT; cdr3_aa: CASTPSWTGELFF
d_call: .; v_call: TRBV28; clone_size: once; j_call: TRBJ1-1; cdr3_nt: TGTGCCAGCACCCAGTGGGGGGAGACACCTGAAGCTTTCTTT; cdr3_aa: CASTQWGETPEAFF
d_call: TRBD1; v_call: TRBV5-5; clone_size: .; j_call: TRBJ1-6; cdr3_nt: TGTGCCAGCAGCCGTAACAGGGGGGTGAATTCACCCCTCCACTTT; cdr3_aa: CASSRNRGVNSPLHF
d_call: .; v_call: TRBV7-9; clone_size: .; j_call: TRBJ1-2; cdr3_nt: TGTGCCAGCAGCCGACAGCACTATGGCTACACCTTC; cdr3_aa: CASSRQHYGYTF
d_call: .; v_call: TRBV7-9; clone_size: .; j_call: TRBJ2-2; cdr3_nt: TGTGCCAGCAGTCAAGACTCCAACACCGGGGAGCTGTTTTTT; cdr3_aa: CASSQDSNTGELFF
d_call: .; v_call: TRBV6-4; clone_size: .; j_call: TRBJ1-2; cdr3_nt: TGTGCCAGCAGTGCTCTCCCACCGACAGAGCCGATCTATGGCTACACCTTC; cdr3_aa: CASSALPPTEPIYGYTF
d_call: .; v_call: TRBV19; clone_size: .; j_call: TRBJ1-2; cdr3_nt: TGTGCCAGTAGTATTTCGGCTGGGTTTAACTATGGCTACACCTTC; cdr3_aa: CASSISAGFNYGYTF
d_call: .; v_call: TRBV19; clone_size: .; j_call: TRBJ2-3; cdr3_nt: TGTGCCAGTAGTGCCTGGGGGATCACAGATACGCAGTATTTT; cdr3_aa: CASSAWGITDTQYF
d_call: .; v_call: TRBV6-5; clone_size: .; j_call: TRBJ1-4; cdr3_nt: TGTGCCAGCAGTTACTCGGGAAGAGGAGAAAAACTGTTTTTT; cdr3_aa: CASSYSGRGEKLFF
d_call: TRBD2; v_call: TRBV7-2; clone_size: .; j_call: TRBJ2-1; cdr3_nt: TGTGCCAGCAGGTCCGGGACTAGCGGGCGCAATGAGCAGTTCTTC; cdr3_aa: CASRSGTSGRNEQFF
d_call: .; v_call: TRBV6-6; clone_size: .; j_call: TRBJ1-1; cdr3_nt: TGTGCCAGCAGCCATCAACAGCCTGAAGCTTTCTTT; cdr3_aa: CASSHQQPEAFF
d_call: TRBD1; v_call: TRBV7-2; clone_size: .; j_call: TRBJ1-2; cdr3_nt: TGTGCCAGCAGCCGATCTACAGGGGATGGCTACACCTTC; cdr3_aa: CASSRSTGDGYTF
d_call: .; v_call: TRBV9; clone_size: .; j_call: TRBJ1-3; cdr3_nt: TGTGCCAGCAGCGTAGCGGGCCCTGGAAACACCATATATTTT; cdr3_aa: CASSVAGPGNTIYF
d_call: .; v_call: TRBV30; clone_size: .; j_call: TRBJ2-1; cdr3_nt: TGTGTCTTGAGGGGGGCGAACAATGAGCAGTTCTTC; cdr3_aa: CVLRGANNEQFF
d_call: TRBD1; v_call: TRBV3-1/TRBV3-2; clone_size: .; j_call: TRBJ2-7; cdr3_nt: TGTGCCAGCAGCCCAAACAGGGGGCGACGCCACGAGCAGTACTTC; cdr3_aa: CASSPNRGRRHEQYF
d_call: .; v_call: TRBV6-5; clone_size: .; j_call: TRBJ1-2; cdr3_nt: TGTGCCAGCAGTCCCATCGGGGACTATGGCTACACCTTC; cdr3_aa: CASSPIGDYGYTF
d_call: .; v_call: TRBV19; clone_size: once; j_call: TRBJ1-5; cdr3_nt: TGTGCCAGTAGTGAGATCAGGTCCGGGGGTGAATCCCAGCATTTT; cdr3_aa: CASSEIRSGGESQHF
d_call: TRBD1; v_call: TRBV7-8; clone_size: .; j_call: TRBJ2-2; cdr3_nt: TGTGCCAGCAGCTGGACAGGGGCTGGGGAGCTGTTTTTT; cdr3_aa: CASSWTGAGELFF
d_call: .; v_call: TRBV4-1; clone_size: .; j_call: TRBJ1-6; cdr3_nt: TGCGCCAGCAGCCAAGGACAGGCCCTTTCACCCCTCCACTTT; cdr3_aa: CASSQGQALSPLHF
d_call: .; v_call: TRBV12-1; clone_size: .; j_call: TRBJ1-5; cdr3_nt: TGTGCCAGCAGCTTAAGGGGACAGGGAACAATTCAGCCCCAGCATTTT; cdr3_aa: CASSLRGQGTIQPQHF
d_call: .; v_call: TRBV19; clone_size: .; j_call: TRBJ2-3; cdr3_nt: TGTGCCAGTAGTATAGTACAGGTGGAGGTAGATACGCAGTATTTT; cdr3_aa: CASSIVQVEVDTQYF
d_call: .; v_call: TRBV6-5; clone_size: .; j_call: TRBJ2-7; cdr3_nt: TGTGCCAGCAGTTACTCGGGGCAGAACGGCTACGAGCAGTACTTC; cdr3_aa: CASSYSGQNGYEQYF
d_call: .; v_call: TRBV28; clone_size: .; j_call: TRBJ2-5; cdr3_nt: TGTGCCAGCAGTTTACGGGACCGCGCAGCGGCCCAGTACTTC; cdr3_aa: CASSLRDRAAAQYF
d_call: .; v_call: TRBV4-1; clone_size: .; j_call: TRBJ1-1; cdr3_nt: TGCGCCAGCAGCCTGGAGGGAAACACTGAAGCTTTCTTT; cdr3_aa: CASSLEGNTEAFF
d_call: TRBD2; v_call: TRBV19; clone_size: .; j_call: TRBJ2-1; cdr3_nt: TGTGCCAGTTCACTAGCGGCCTACTACAATGAGCAGTTCTTC; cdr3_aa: CASSLAAYYNEQFF
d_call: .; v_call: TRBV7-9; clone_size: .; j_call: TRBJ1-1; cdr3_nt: TGTGCCAGCAGCTTAGAAGGGGTAGGCTCAGCTTTCTTT; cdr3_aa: CASSLEGVGSAFF
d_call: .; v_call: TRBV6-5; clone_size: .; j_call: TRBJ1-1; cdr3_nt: TGTGCCAGCAGTTACTCGAGGGTAGGGACAACTGAAGCTTTCTTT; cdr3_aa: CASSYSRVGTTEAFF
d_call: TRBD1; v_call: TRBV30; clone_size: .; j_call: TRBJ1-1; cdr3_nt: TGTGCCGGGAGGACAGGGGGCCGCACTGAAGCTTTCTTT; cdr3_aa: CAGRTGGRTEAFF
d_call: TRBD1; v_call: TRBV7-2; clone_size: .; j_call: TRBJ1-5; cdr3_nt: TGTGCCAGCAGCTACGGACAGGTTAGCAATCAGCCCCAGCATTTT; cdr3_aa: CASSYGQVSNQPQHF
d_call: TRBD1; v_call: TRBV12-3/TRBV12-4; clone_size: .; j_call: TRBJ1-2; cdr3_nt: TGTGCCAGCAGAGAGGGACAGGGGAATGGCTACACCTTC; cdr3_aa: CASREGQGNGYTF
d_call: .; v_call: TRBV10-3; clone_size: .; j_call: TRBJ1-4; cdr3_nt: TGTGCCATCGGGAGCGTTAATGAAAAACTGTTTTTT; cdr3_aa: CAIGSVNEKLFF
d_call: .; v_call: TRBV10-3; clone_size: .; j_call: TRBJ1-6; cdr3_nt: TGTGCCATCAGTGAGGAACGCCATAATTCACCCCTCCACTTT; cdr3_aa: CAISEERHNSPLHF
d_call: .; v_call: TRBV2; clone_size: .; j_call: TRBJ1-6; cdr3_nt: TGTGCCAGCAGGTCGGGTCCAAATTCACCCCTCCACTTT; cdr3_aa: CASRSGPNSPLHF
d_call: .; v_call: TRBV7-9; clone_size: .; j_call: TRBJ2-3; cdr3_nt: TGTGCCAGCAGCTTAGAGGGCGGGTTAAGCACAGATACGCAGTATTTT; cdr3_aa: CASSLEGGLSTDTQYF
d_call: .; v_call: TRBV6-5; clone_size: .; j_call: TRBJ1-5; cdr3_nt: TGTGCCAGCAGTATCAAGAATCAGCCCCAGCATTTT; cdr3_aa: CASSIKNQPQHF
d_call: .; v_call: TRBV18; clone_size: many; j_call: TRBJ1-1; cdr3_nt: TGTGCCAGCTCACGGGGGGAAGAAGACACTGAAGCTTTCTTT; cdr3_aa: CASSRGEEDTEAFF
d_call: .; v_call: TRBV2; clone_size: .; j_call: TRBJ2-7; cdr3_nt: TGTGCCAGCAGCGAGGGTAGTGAGCAGTACTTC; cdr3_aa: CASSEGSEQYF
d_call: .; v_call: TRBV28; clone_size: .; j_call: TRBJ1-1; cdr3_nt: TGTGCCAGCAGTTCCCTCGGGGACACTGAAGCTTTCTTT; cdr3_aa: CASSSLGDTEAFF
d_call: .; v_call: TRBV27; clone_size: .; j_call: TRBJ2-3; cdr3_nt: TGTGCCAGCAGTTTATCGACTAGCACAGATACGCAGTATTTT; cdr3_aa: CASSLSTSTDTQYF
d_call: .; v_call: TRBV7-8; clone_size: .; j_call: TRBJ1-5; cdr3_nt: TGTGCCAGCAGCTTAGTTAGGACAGTCGGCAATCAGCCCCAGCATTTT; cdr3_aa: CASSLVRTVGNQPQHF
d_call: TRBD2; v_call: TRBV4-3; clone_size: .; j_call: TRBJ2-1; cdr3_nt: TGCGCCAGCAGCCAAAACAGGGGGGCGACTAGCGGGGAGTTCTTC; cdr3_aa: CASSQNRGATSGEFF
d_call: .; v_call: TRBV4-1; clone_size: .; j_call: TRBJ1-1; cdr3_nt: TGCGCCAGCAGCCAAGGACAGACCATGAACACTGAAGCTTTCTTT; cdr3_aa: CASSQGQTMNTEAFF